This TCR beta chain was captured in a study of blood T cell repertoires in COVID-19. Study as a whole: Specimens from acute and convalescent COVID-19 originated in the United States, Italy and Spain. PBMCs, B-cell-depleted T cells, or T cells provided the cDNA or gDNA that made up the material.

Per the original data handling: Amplified reference gene primers provided the basis for estimating nucleated cell counts. TCRdb keeps only in-frame clones here, not all; method: immunoSEQ multiplex PCR. V, J and clone size reflect that table, while D and trimming were determined from the DNA. The data hold approximately 120,000 clones, with 92% observed a single time. The V gene end was trimmed by 6 bases and the J gene end by 7 bases; junction bases not matched to a gene: 10. In germline, CDR1 is MNHEY, CDR2 SVGAGI. The CDR3 spans 15 residues. The rearrangement uses TRBV6-5 and TRBJ2-1, with 9 bases identical to TRBD2. The source is a man in his fifties with COVID-19, enrolled during active disease. Source material: peripheral blood. For the CDR3, the DNA is TGTGCCAGCAGCCCCCGCGGACTAGCGATGAATGAGCAGTTCTTC. Its protein is CASSPRGLAMNEQFF.